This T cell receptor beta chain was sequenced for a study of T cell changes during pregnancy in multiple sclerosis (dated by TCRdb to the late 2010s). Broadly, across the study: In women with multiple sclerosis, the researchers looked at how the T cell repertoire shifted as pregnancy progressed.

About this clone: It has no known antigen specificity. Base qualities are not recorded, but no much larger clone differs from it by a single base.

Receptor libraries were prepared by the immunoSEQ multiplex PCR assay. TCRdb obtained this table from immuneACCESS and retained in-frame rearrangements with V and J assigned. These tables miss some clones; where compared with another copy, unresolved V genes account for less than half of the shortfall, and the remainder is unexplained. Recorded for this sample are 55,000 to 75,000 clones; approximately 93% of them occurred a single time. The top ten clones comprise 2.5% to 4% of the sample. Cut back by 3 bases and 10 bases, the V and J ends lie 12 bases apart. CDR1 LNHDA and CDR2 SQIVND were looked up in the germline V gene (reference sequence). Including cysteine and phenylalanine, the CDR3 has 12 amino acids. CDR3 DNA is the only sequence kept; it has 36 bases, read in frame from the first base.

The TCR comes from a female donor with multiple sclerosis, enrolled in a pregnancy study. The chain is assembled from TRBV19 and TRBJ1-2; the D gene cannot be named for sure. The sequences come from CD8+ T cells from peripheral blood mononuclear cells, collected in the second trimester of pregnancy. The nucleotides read TGTGCCAGTAGTATGACATATCCTGCCTACACCTTC. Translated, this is CASSMTYPAYTF.